This record concerns one T cell receptor beta chain sequence. Its cognate antigen is unknown. The data belong to a study of cytomegalovirus exposure and HLA in healthy donors. Study summary: Per a later analysis, the approximately 690 first-cohort and some 130 validation repertoires shared one platform. Overall study findings and caveats: The study flagged approximately 180 TCR beta chains as cytomegalovirus-associated. That first-cohort TCR clusters tended to co-occur in the 130 or so validation repertoires was found in a later analysis.

Clones were read by immunoSEQ multiplex PCR, and TCRdb kept only the in-frame ones, dropping some. The sample yields about 220,000 clones, about 90% seen once. The germline V gene has CDR1 MNHEY and CDR2 SVGAGI. Trimming stripped 6 bases from V and 5 bases from J, with 16 bases between. CDR3 size: 14 residues. Sequencing was done on a sample of PBMCs. The chain combines TRBV6-5 with TRBJ1-2, with D possibly matching TRBD1 (5 bases). The source of this sequence is a young woman in good health and CMV-seronegative. The CDR3 DNA sequence: TGTGCCAGCAGGCGGGGACGGGGAGATTATGGCTACACCTTC. Residues: CASRRGRGDYGYTF.